These T cell receptor beta chains were read from a single sample in a study of radiotherapy plus CTLA-4 blockade in lung cancer. The assay was immunoSEQ multiplex PCR, and TCRdb's table has in-frame clones only and misses some. The table includes some 60,000 clones, roughly 80% detected once. Source: peripheral blood, taken from a patient treated with radiotherapy plus ipilimumab. Receptor source: a human donor with non-small cell lung cancer who had a complete response to radiotherapy plus ipilimumab. The CDR3 runs from the conserved cysteine through the conserved F or W. D genes are given only for firm matches. Clone size is not always given. Where it is, it says once, few, many or a class for expanded clones.

abundance,d_gene,j_gene,v_gene,CDR3aa,CDR3nt
.,.,TRBJ1-2,TRBV6-5,CASRLTTGENYGYTF,TGTGCCAGCAGGCTAACGACCGGGGAAAACTATGGCTACACCTTC
.,.,TRBJ1-1,TRBV11-2,CASSFSGGEAFF,TGTGCCAGCAGCTTCTCCGGGGGGGAAGCTTTCTTT
.,TRBD2,TRBJ2-3,TRBV6-1,CASSALAGDRETDTQYF,TGTGCCAGCAGTGCACTAGCGGGAGACAGGGAGACAGATACGCAGTATTTT
.,TRBD1,TRBJ2-5,TRBV30,CAWSTGVFGQTQYF,TGTGCCTGGAGCACAGGGGTTTTTGGGCAGACCCAGTACTTC
.,.,TRBJ2-5,TRBV18,CASSPQGLGQETQYF,TGTGCCAGCTCACCACAGGGGCTGGGGCAAGAGACCCAGTACTTC
.,TRBD2,TRBJ2-1,TRBV4-3,CASSQQSGTSGTRAYNEQFF,TGCGCCAGCAGCCAACAGAGCGGGACTAGCGGGACCCGTGCCTACAATGAGCAGTTCTTC
.,TRBD1,TRBJ2-2,TRBV4-3,CASSQDGGQGGTGELFF,TGCGCCAGCAGCCAAGACGGCGGACAGGGGGGCACCGGGGAGCTGTTTTTT
.,.,TRBJ2-7,TRBV6-5,CASSRTVSYEQYF,TGTGCCAGCAGCCGGACAGTCTCCTACGAGCAGTACTTC
.,TRBD2,TRBJ2-3,TRBV27,CASRRLAGEADTQYF,TGTGCCAGCAGAAGACTAGCGGGAGAAGCAGATACGCAGTATTTT
.,.,TRBJ1-2,TRBV2,CASSRQAVYGYTF,TGTGCCAGCAGCCGACAGGCTGTCTATGGCTACACCTTC
.,.,TRBJ2-3,TRBV2,CASRKGGGDTQYF,TGTGCCAGCAGAAAGGGGGGGGGAGATACGCAGTATTTT
.,TRBD2,TRBJ2-1,TRBV6-5,CASSLPGLAASEQFF,TGTGCCAGCAGTTTACCGGGACTAGCGGCCTCTGAGCAGTTCTTC
.,.,TRBJ2-4,TRBV28,CASSDGQTYKNIQYF,TGTGCCAGCAGCGATGGACAGACCTACAAAAACATTCAGTACTTC
.,TRBD1,TRBJ1-1,TRBV6-5,CASSRQGSEAFF,TGTGCCAGCAGCCGACAGGGGTCTGAAGCTTTCTTT
.,TRBD2,TRBJ2-3,TRBV7-2,CASSQRTSGFTDTQYF,TGTGCCAGCAGCCAACGGACTAGCGGGTTTACAGATACGCAGTATTTT
.,.,TRBJ2-2,TRBV19,CASSIRSRTGELFF,TGTGCCAGTAGTATCCGGTCGAGGACCGGGGAGCTGTTTTTT
once,.,TRBJ1-1,TRBV18,CASSPPTQVSTEAFF,TGTGCCAGCTCACCACCTACACAGGTCTCCACTGAAGCTTTCTTT
.,.,TRBJ2-1,TRBV19,CASSIYGENEQFF,TGTGCCAGTAGTATATACGGAGAGAATGAGCAGTTCTTC
.,.,TRBJ1-6,TRBV7-2,CASSLLGQKNSPLHF,TGTGCCAGCAGCTTGCTCGGACAGAAAAATTCACCCCTCCACTTT
.,TRBD2,TRBJ2-2,TRBV6-5,CASSSVGRGGELFF,TGTGCCAGCAGTAGTGTGGGGAGGGGCGGGGAGCTGTTTTTT
.,TRBD1,TRBJ2-2,TRBV19,CASSSTGAGELFF,TGTGCCAGTAGCAGCACAGGGGCCGGGGAGCTGTTTTTT